This TCR beta chain was sequenced in a study of blood T cell repertoires in COVID-19 (dated by TCRdb to the early 2020s). Regarding the study in general: Samples from collaborators originated in the United States, Italy and Spain and spanned both the acute and convalescent phases of COVID-19. The prospective study material was composed of cDNA or gDNA derived from T cells, B-cell-depleted T cells, or PBMCs. Deeply sampled blood TCRbeta repertoires from subjects exposed to, actively infected with, or recovered from COVID-19 were included in the dataset. A freely available public database, intended as a resource for researchers studying the immune response to SARS-CoV-2, is where the repertoires were released. Samples were obtained from the ongoing ImmuneRACE study (first 160 participants) and from over 1,000 subjects provided by 6 global collaborators. Sample metadata almost always included a de-identified subject ID, COVID-19 status, age in years and sex. Where HLA class I and class II types were available, the types were taken from metadata supplied by the sample provider, not from assay-based typing.

Per the germline V gene, MNHEY is the CDR1 and SVGAGI is the CDR2. The CDR3 runs 12 residues from the cysteine to the phenylalanine. The CDR3 DNA has 36 bases and is translated from base 1. Here V drops 6 bases and J drops 9 bases, and the junction holds 7 bases not matched to any gene. Overall study outcomes, separate from this receptor: The quantity of clinical and demographic metadata differed by source and by participant and was supplied without curation.

TCRbeta CDR3 regions were amplified from genomic DNA using the immunoSEQ Assay, a bias-controlled multiplex PCR. As for the original processing: The number of nucleated cells in each sample was estimated by amplification of reference gene primers within the assay. Sequence reads were collapsed and filtered to measure the absolute abundance of every unique TCRbeta CDR3 rearrangement. For each sample, productive Simpson clonality was calculated by taking the square root of Simpson's diversity index across productive rearrangements. Not all clones reach the TCRdb copy of this immuneACCESS table, which keeps in-frame sequences only. Checked studies attribute under half of the gap to unresolved V genes and leave the rest unexplained. For V, J and clone size, that table is used; D and trimming come from the DNA. This sample is represented by 100,000 to 150,000 clones; less than 85% of them were singletons. The ten largest clones capture about 18% of the sample.

Each collaborating institution followed its own protocols to collect whole blood in K2EDTA tubes. For TCRbeta analysis, collaborators shipped samples in one of three forms: frozen whole blood, isolated PBMCs, or DNA extracted from either of those sample types. As for this clone: Its antigen remains undetermined. No much larger clone is present one base from it, and per-base qualities are unavailable.

The chain is assembled from TRBV6-5 and TRBJ1-2; TRBD1 matches 7 bases in the middle. Sequenced sample: peripheral blood. The receptor comes from an elderly woman with acute or convalescent COVID-19. The DNA sequence is as follows: TGTGCCAGCAGCGAGAGACAGGGTAGCTACACCTTC. Translated, it gives CASSERQGSYTF.